The T cell receptor beta chain described here comes from a study of cytomegalovirus exposure and HLA in healthy donors. Primers included in the PCR were 60 Vbeta and 13 Jbeta primers. Sequencing was performed with immunoSEQ multiplex PCR; in TCRdb, only in-frame clones are kept and a portion is missing. The table has 90,000 to 120,000 clones, around three quarters seen once. In germline, CDR1 is SGHTA, CDR2 FQGNSA. This CDR3 has 15 residues. The V end was cut by 4 bases, the J end by 2 bases, with 13 bases between. The TCR sequence derives from a woman between 40 and 50 years old in good health and CMV-seronegative. Specimen: PBMCs. This chain connects TRBV7-2 to TRBJ2-3; perhaps TRBD1 as D (6 bases). DNA of the CDR3: TGTGCCAGCAGCTCAGGACAGTTAATCACAGATACGCAGTATTTT. It yields the protein CASSSGQLITDTQYF.